The next 22 T cell receptor beta chains were all read from a single sample in a study of cytomegalovirus exposure and HLA in healthy donors. Researchers ran the PCR with 60 Vbeta and 13 Jbeta primers. The table came from immunoSEQ multiplex PCR; TCRdb's copy has only in-frame clones and leaves some out. The table has around 98,000 clones, about four fifths seen once. The source material was PBMCs. These receptors were collected from a woman between 35 and 50 years old in good health and CMV-seronegative.

The gene calls are TRBV9 and TRBJ2-7; D is perhaps TRBD1 (6 bases). The CDR3 length is 15 residues. V gave up 0 bases and J gave up 5 bases, with 15 bases separating them. Germline loops: CDR1 SGDLS, CDR2 YYNGEE. CDR3 sequence (DNA): TGTGCCAGCAGCGTAGGGCCACAGGGTGGCGACGAGCAGTACTTC. Translated: CASSVGPQGGDEQYF.

The chain has TRBV5-6 and TRBJ1-2; 8 bases are shared with TRBD1. The CDR3 is 15 amino acids. V dropped 0 bases and J dropped 9; count of bases not matched to a gene: 10. Per germline, CDR1 SGHDT and CDR2 YYEEEE. The CDR3: CASSLEDRDYVRYTF. DNA of the CDR3: TGTGCCAGCAGCTTGGAGGACAGGGACTATGTCCGCTACACCTTC.

The chain has TRBV5-4 and TRBJ2-7; possible D gene TRBD2, 6 bases. Trimming removed 6 bases from V and 7 bases from J, with 14 bases in between. Looked up from germline, CDR1 is SGHNT and CDR2 is YYREEE (reference sequence). The CDR3 length is 12 residues. This chain's CDR3 is CASNRVEGEQYF. The CDR3 DNA reads as TGTGCCAGCAATCGGGTGGAGGGGGAGCAGTACTTC.

This sequence joins TRBV5-6 and TRBJ2-5; the D gene is possibly TRBD1 (5 bases). This CDR3 contains 18 residues. Trimming removed 2 bases from V and 5 bases from J, with 25 bases in between. Germline V gene sequence: CDR1 SGHDT, CDR2 YYEEEE. CDR3: CASSLARPIIRASETQYF. DNA of the CDR3: TGTGCCAGCAGCTTAGCTAGACCAATAATCAGGGCATCGGAGACCCAGTACTTC.

V usage is TRBV2 and J usage is TRBJ2-7; TRBD1 might be the D (6 bases). The germline V and J ends were trimmed by 8 bases and 6 bases, with 17 bases remaining between them. Germline V gene lookup returns CDR1 SNHLY and CDR2 FYNNEI. The CDR3 has 13 amino acids. CDR3 nucleotides: TGTGCCAGCCGAGGGACACCATTGGCCGAGCAGTACTTC. Translating gives CASRGTPLAEQYF.

The rearrangement links TRBV4-3 to TRBJ2-7; TRBD1 matches 7 bases. J gave up 3 bases and V 3 bases, and 5 bases lay outside the gene matches. The CDR3 is 14 amino acids. Germline-derived CDR1 and CDR2 are LGHNA and YSLEER. For the CDR3, the DNA is TGCGCCAGCAGCCAGTCGACAGGGTACTACGAGCAGTACTTC. Translated, it gives CASSQSTGYYEQYF.

The V call is TRBV5-1, the J call TRBJ2-1; 8 positions agree with TRBD1. This CDR3 contains 16 residues. Unmatched junction bases numbered 14, after V lost 7 bases and J lost 5 bases. CDR1 and CDR2 from the germline V gene are SGHRS and YFSETQ. For the CDR3, the DNA is TGCGCCAGCCAGGGGGCCACCGGGACCGCAAACAATGAGCAGTTCTTC. Translated: CASQGATGTANNEQFF.

This clone was recorded once. The V gene is TRBV30, the J gene TRBJ2-3, with 9 bases that match TRBD2. The germline V gene has CDR1 GTSNPN and CDR2 SVGIG (reference sequence). The CDR3 has 15 residues. V shed 0 bases and J 5 bases; nucleotides not matched to a gene: 6. In DNA, the CDR3 is TGTGCCTGGAGTGTAGGCGGGGGGGCCGGAGATACGCAGTATTTT. Encoded protein: CAWSVGGGAGDTQYF.

The chain is built from TRBV27 and TRBJ2-2; weak D call: TRBD2 (5 bases). The CDR3 covers 14 residues. Germline assignment: CDR1 MNHEY and CDR2 SMNVEV (reference sequence). V lost 6 bases and J 3 bases, leaving 11 bases between the germline ends. This chain's CDR3 is CASRASRDTGELFF. The DNA for the CDR3 is TGTGCCAGCAGGGCTAGCAGAGACACCGGGGAGCTGTTTTTT.

V and J are TRBV6-5 and TRBJ2-3; no reliable D call. CDR1 and CDR2 (germline): MNHEY, SVGAGI. CDR3 length: 15 amino acids. Trimming removed 0 bases from V and 4 bases from J, with 11 bases in between. The chain's CDR3 is CASSYSQTNPDTQYF. The DNA of the CDR3 is TGTGCCAGCAGTTACTCCCAAACTAATCCAGATACGCAGTATTTT.

The sample holds many counts of this clone. This chain links TRBV4-2 with TRBJ1-6; tentatively, D is TRBD1 (5 bases). The CDR3 is made up of 13 amino acids. Germline V gene data show CDR1 as LGHNA and CDR2 as YNFKEQ. Trimming shortened V by 8 bases and J by 7 bases, and 12 bases separated the two germline ends. The CDR3 nucleotides read TGTGCCAGCCGACCAGGGCCAAATTCACCCCTCCACTTT. Its protein is CASRPGPNSPLHF.

This chain joins TRBV5-1 and TRBJ2-3, with D possibly TRBD2 on 6 matching bases. This CDR3 has 17 residues. Germline CDR1 is SGHRS and CDR2 is YFSETQ. Deletions cut 4 bases from V and 2 bases from J, with 20 bases between. The CDR3 loop reads CASSALRARGFTDTQYF. CDR3 sequence (DNA): TGCGCCAGCAGCGCACTGCGGGCGCGGGGCTTCACAGATACGCAGTATTTT.

The chain carries TRBV4-1 and TRBJ1-5; D gene ambiguous. The germline V and J ends were trimmed by 1 base and 0 bases, with 4 bases remaining between them. The germline CDR1 and CDR2 sequences are MGHRA and YSYEKL. This CDR3 has 14 residues. The DNA for the CDR3 is TGCGCCAGCAGCCAAGGTCATAGCAATCAGCCCCAGCATTTT. Residues: CASSQGHSNQPQHF.

V gene TRBV25-1 combines with J gene TRBJ1-4; 7 nucleotides line up with TRBD1. CDR1 is MGHDK and CDR2 is SYGVNS in the germline V gene. After removal of 5 bases from V and 6 bases from J, the junction contained 9 bases not matched to a gene. The CDR3 sequence is 15 residues long. The CDR3 coding sequence is TGTGCCAGCAGTAAAACAGGGGCCTTTTATGAAAAACTGTTTTTT. Its protein is CASSKTGAFYEKLFF.

The chain employs TRBV10-3 and TRBJ1-5; D is unclear. V was clipped by 8 bases and J by 4 bases, with 15 bases between them. The length of the CDR3 is 14 residues. The V gene's germline CDR1 is ENHRY and CDR2 SYGVKD. CDR3 sequence (DNA): TGTGCCATCGGCGGCGGCAGCGTGAATCAGCCCCAGCATTTT. Its translation is CAIGGGSVNQPQHF.

The count of this clone is one. V is TRBV5-6 and J is TRBJ2-2; D is possibly TRBD1 (6 bases). Germline V CDR1 and CDR2: SGHDT, YYEEEE. Trimming removed 2 bases at V and 8 bases at J, with 19 bases between. The CDR3 loop spans 16 amino acids. The CDR3 DNA reads as TGTGCCAGCAGCTTTGGGCCAGGACAGTTAGGAGGGGAGCTGTTTTTT. The encoded protein is CASSFGPGQLGGELFF.

The chain recombines TRBV7-8 with TRBJ1-2; 7 bases agree with TRBD1. After removal of 5 bases from V and 0 bases from J, the junction contained 6 bases not matched to a gene. The CDR3 consists of 15 residues. Germline CDR1 and CDR2: SGHVS and FQNEAQ. The CDR3 DNA is TGTGCCAGCAGCCCCGGGACAGCTTCTAACTATGGCTACACCTTC. Translation gives CASSPGTASNYGYTF.

As DNA, the CDR3 is TGTGCCAGCAGTTTCATAGCGGGGGGCGGCACAGATACGCAGTATTTT. Translating gives CASSFIAGGGTDTQYF. The chain has TRBV6-5 and TRBJ2-3, with 10 bases fitting TRBD2. Germline V gives CDR1 MNHEY, CDR2 SVGAGI. The CDR3 has 16 residues. The trim removed 4 bases at V and 1 base at J, leaving 5 bases unmatched.

The CDR3 bases are TGTGCCAGCAGCTCGTACTATTCACCCCTCCACTTT. Translation gives CASSSYYSPLHF. The J gene is TRBJ1-6, the V gene TRBV7-6; D gene ambiguous. Germline CDR1 is SGHVS and CDR2 is FNYEAQ. V was clipped by 4 bases and J by 8 bases, with 6 bases between them. This CDR3 contains 12 residues. Filled out from reference TRBV7-6 and TRBJ1-6, the complete variable domain reads GAGVSQSPRYKVTKRGQDVALRCDPISGHVSLYWYRQALGQGPEFLTYFNYEAQQDKSGLPNDRFSAERPEGSISTLTIQRTEQRDSAMYRCASSSYYSPLHFGNGTRLTVT.

The chain couples TRBV30 to TRBJ1-3; 10 bases are a match to TRBD1. The CDR3 is 14 amino acids. From germline, CDR1 is GTSNPN and CDR2 SVGIG (reference sequence). V trimming: 8 bases; J trimming: 2 bases; junction bases outside the gene matches: 6. CDR3 protein: CAAGDRGTGNTIYF. CDR3 in DNA: TGTGCCGCGGGGGACAGGGGTACTGGAAACACCATATATTTT.

The V call is TRBV25-1, the J call TRBJ1-2, with a possible D match to TRBD1 (5 bases). CDR3 length: 17 amino acids. Germline V gene data show CDR1 as MGHDK and CDR2 as SYGVNS. V was cut by 7 bases and J by 0 bases, with 21 bases left in between. Here the CDR3 reads CASKGLKQENSNYGYTF. The DNA of the CDR3 is TGTGCCAGCAAGGGACTAAAACAGGAGAACTCTAACTATGGCTACACCTTC.

V gene TRBV7-2 combines with J gene TRBJ1-5; 7 positions agree with TRBD1. Germline assignment: CDR1 SGHTA and CDR2 FQGNSA. The J segment lost 5 bases and the V segment lost 1 base, leaving 2 bases of the junction unmatched. The CDR3 totals 14 residues. For the CDR3, the DNA is TGTGCCAGCAGCTTAGGGGACAGATATCAGCCCCAGCATTTT. This sequence encodes CASSLGDRYQPQHF.